This T cell receptor (beta chain) is from a study of CD8+ T cells in alopecia areata. Study-level information: Scoring of treated patients' severity used the percentage of affected scalp area.

Study-wide points: Uncertain still, given a single nonresponder, is whether baseline CD8+ expansion links to response. With tofacitinib ongoing, many expanded lesional clones persisted in both scalp and blood.

TCR sequencing used cDNA made by reverse transcription of extracted RNA. The protocol was immunoSEQ multiplex PCR, while the TCRdb copy is restricted to in-frame clones and leaves out a portion. In the table there are some 200,000 clones, over 40% of which are singletons. Germline V lookup: CDR1 LGHNA, CDR2 YNFKEQ. The CDR3 length is 17 residues. The ends lost 2 bases at V and 9 bases at J; junction bases unmatched: 14. Of note for this clone: The target antigen is unknown.

Treatment noted: oral pan-JAK inhibitor, 5-10 mg twice daily. Isolation of CD4+ and CD8+ T cells from PBMCs was achieved by sorting. This clonotype was obtained from a human donor with alopecia areata. Sequenced material: CD4+ T cells sorted from blood, taken at roughly week 38, from a patient treated with tofacitinib. This rearrangement joins TRBV4-2 to TRBJ2-4; 9 nucleotides match TRBD2. This CDR3 reads CASSQSSGGREGAIQYF. For the CDR3, the DNA is TGTGCCAGCAGCCAATCCTCCGGCGGGAGGGAGGGAGCCATTCAGTACTTC.